This T cell receptor (beta chain) originates from a study of blood T cell repertoires in COVID-19. Study-level background: Researchers got acute and convalescent COVID-19 samples from the United States, Italy and Spain. In each case, the material was cDNA or gDNA derived from T cells, B-cell-depleted T cells, or PBMCs.

In the original analysis: Cell counts per sample came from amplifying reference gene primers. Sequenced by immunoSEQ multiplex PCR; TCRdb stores in-frame clones only, minus some. That table is the source of V, J and clone size, and D and trimming were worked out from the DNA. Counted here are roughly 130,000 clones, about 88% occurring once; the ten biggest clones make up approximately 2.5%. Patients at the Seattle site were enrolled during active infection and followed longitudinally. The CDR3 length is 14 residues. Germline V gene lookup returns CDR1 SGHTA and CDR2 FQGNSA. J gave up 10 bases and V 4 bases, and 5 bases lay outside the gene matches.

This receptor was identified in a human donor with COVID-19, enrolled during active disease. The donor label of this sample is uncertain. Specimen: peripheral blood. The chain couples TRBV7-2 to TRBJ1-4, with 11 bases that match TRBD1. The CDR3 region is CASSWTGGSGKLFF. CDR3 sequence (DNA): TGTGCCAGCAGCTGGACAGGGGGCTCAGGAAAACTGTTTTTT.